A single TCR beta chain is shown here with its context. The record originates from a study of blood T cell repertoires in COVID-19. Sequenced by immunoSEQ multiplex PCR; TCRdb stores in-frame clones only, minus some. The sample comprises approximately 80,000 clones, around 90% of which are singletons, and about 8.2% rests with the top ten. Germline V gene lookup returns CDR1 SGHRS and CDR2 YFSETQ. CDR3 length: 11 amino acids. The V and J ends lost 4 bases and 12 bases respectively, with 10 bases between them. This chain uses TRBV5-1 with TRBJ2-2; possible D gene TRBD2, 5 bases. Sequenced material: peripheral blood. The receptor comes from a human donor in a cohort sampled during active COVID-19. CDR3 coding DNA: TGCGCCAGCAGCGAGTCTAGCAAGCTGTTTTTT. Protein product: CASSESSKLFF. Combining the CDR3 with reference TRBV5-1 and TRBJ2-2 gives the whole variable domain KAGVTQTPRYLIKTRGQQVTLSCSPISGHRSVSWYQQTPGQGLQFLFEYFSETQRNKGNFPGRFSGRQFSNSRSEMNVSTLELGDSALYLCASSESSKLFFGEGSRLTVL.